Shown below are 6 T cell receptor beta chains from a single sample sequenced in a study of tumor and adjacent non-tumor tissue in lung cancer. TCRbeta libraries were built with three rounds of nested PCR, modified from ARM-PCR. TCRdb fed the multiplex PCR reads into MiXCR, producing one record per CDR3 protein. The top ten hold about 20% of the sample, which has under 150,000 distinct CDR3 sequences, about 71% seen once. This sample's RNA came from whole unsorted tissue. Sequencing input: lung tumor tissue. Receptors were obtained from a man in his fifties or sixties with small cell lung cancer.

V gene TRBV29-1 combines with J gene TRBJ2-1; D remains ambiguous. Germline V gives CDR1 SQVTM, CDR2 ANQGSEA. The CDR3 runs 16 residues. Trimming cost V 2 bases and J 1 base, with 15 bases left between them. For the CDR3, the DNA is TGCAGCGTTGAAATTGGCGAGGCTGGTTCCTACAATGAGCAGTTCTTC. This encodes CSVEIGEAGSYNEQFF.

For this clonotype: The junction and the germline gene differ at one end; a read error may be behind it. In DNA, the CDR3 is TGTGCCAACAGCTTAGATGAAAAACTCTTCTTT. This encodes CANSLDEKLFF. The rearrangement uses TRBV11-2 and TRBJ1-4, with D unresolved. The CDR3 spans 11 residues. Germline lookup yields CDR1 SGHAT and CDR2 FQNNGV.

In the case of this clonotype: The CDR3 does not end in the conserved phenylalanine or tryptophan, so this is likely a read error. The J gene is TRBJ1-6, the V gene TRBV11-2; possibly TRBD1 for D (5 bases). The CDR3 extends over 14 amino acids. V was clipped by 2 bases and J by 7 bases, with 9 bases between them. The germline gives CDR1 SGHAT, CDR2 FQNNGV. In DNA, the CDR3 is TGTGCCAGCAGCTTACCGGGGACGAATTCACCCCTCCACGTT. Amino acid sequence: CASSLPGTNSPLHV.

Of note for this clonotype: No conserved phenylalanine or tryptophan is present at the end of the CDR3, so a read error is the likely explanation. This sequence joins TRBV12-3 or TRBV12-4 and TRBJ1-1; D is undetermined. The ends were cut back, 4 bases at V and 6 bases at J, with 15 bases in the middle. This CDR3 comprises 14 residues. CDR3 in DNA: TGTGCCAGCAGTTATGATGGATCAGTTCCTGAAGCTTTCCTT. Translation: CASSYDGSVPEAFL.

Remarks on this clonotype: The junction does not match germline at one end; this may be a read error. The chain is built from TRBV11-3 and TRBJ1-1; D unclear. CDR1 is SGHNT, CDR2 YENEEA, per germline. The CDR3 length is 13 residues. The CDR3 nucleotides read TGTGTCAGGAGCAAAGAGGGAGGTAATGAAACTTTCTTT. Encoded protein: CVRSKEGGNETFF.

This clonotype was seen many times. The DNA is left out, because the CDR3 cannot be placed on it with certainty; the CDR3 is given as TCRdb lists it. The CDR3 loop is CSGVPAVLDAGNEQFF. The V gene is TRBV20-1, the J gene TRBJ2-1; TRBD2 is taken as the D call from the table, unchecked against the DNA. Ends included, the CDR3 has 16 residues. Germline CDR1 DFQATT, CDR2 SNEGSKA (reference sequence).